Listed here are 26 T cell receptor beta chains from one sample, sequenced in a study of blood T cell repertoires in COVID-19. The protocol was immunoSEQ multiplex PCR, while the TCRdb copy is restricted to in-frame clones and leaves out a portion. The sample lists 150,000 or so clones, approximately 90% seen once, with around 4.5% in the top ten. Input material: PBMCs or T cells enriched from blood (not recorded which). Every receptor here comes from a man in his fifties or sixties who had recovered from COVID-19.

This rearrangement joins TRBV18 to TRBJ2-1, with 16 bases fitting TRBD2. Losses at the gene ends were 4 bases for V and 6 bases for J; bases not matched to a gene: 6. Per the germline V gene, CDR1 is KGHSH and CDR2 is LQKENI. The CDR3 has 17 amino acids. CDR3 nucleotides: TGTGCCAGCTCACGACTAGGGACTAGCGGGAGGGTCAATGAGCAGTTCTTC. It specifies CASSRLGTSGRVNEQFF.

This chain links TRBV3-1 (or the pseudogene TRBV3-2) with TRBJ2-1; 7 bases are shared with TRBD1. CDR1 and CDR2 (germline): LGHDT, YNNKEL (reference sequence). This CDR3 has 16 amino acids. V shed 4 bases, J shed 2 bases, and the junction held 8 bases outside the gene matches. The DNA of the CDR3 is TGTGCCAGCAGCCGGGCGGATACAGGGGCCTACAATGAGCAGTTCTTC. It translates to CASSRADTGAYNEQFF.

The rearrangement joins TRBV9 to TRBJ2-1, with D tentatively TRBD2 (6 bases). V shed 2 bases and J shed 0 bases, with 9 bases lying between them. The V gene's germline CDR1 is SGDLS and CDR2 YYNGEE. The CDR3 spans 15 residues. DNA for the CDR3: TGTGCCAGCAGCGTCTCGACTAGCTCCTACAATGAGCAGTTCTTC. Residues: CASSVSTSSYNEQFF.

In this sample, this clone turned up once. The V gene is TRBV7-2, the J gene TRBJ2-5; TRBD1 matches 7 bases. The CDR3 sequence is 14 residues long. CDR1 and CDR2 (germline): SGHTA, FQGNSA. J lost 4 bases, V lost 4 bases, and 6 bases had no gene match. The CDR3 is CASSWTGPPETQYF. The DNA of the CDR3 is TGTGCCAGCAGCTGGACAGGCCCCCCAGAGACCCAGTACTTC.

This clone was detected only a few times. This chain connects TRBV5-1 to TRBJ2-5, with 7 positions matching TRBD1. From germline, CDR1 is SGHRS and CDR2 YFSETQ. With V trimmed by 2 bases and J by 4 bases, 14 bases remained unmatched. The CDR3 loop spans 17 amino acids. The CDR3 is CASSLTGTGAPGETQYF. The CDR3 DNA is TGCGCCAGCAGCTTAACCGGTACAGGGGCCCCCGGAGAGACCCAGTACTTC. The full variable domain, completed using reference TRBV5-1 and TRBJ2-5, is KAGVTQTPRYLIKTRGQQVTLSCSPISGHRSVSWYQQTPGQGLQFLFEYFSETQRNKGNFPGRFSGRQFSNSRSEMNVSTLELGDSALYLCASSLTGTGAPGETQYFGPGTRLLVL.

The chain has TRBV2 and TRBJ2-2, with 11 bases matching TRBD2. Germline loops: CDR1 SNHLY, CDR2 FYNNEI. The V gene end was trimmed by 5 bases and the J gene end by 5 bases; junction bases not matched to a gene: 4. This CDR3 is 15 amino acids long. The CDR3 protein is CASSPPSGRTGELFF. CDR3 bases: TGTGCCAGCAGTCCCCCTAGCGGGAGGACCGGGGAGCTGTTTTTT.

The rearrangement joins TRBV29-1 to TRBJ2-1; D is undetermined. This CDR3 has 11 residues. Germline CDR1 and CDR2: SQVTM and ANQGSEA. V shed 7 bases and J shed 4 bases, with 8 bases lying between them. CDR3 sequence (DNA): TGCAGCGCCGTACTATACAATGAGCAGTTCTTC. Its translation: CSAVLYNEQFF.

Of note for this clone: Germline and junction disagree at one end, which may indicate a read error. This chain joins TRBV28 and TRBJ2-7, with 7 bases identical to TRBD2. The CDR3 is made up of 15 amino acids. Germline CDR1 reads MDHEN; CDR2 reads SYDVKM. For the CDR3, the DNA is TGTGCCAGCAGCAAAGGAGGGGAAGGGAGGGATGTTTTAAACTTC. This codes for CASSKGGEGRDVLNF.

The chain has TRBV6-2 or TRBV6-3 and TRBJ2-2, with 12 bases identical to TRBD2. Losses at the gene ends were 4 bases for V and 4 bases for J; bases not matched to a gene: 7. The CDR3 runs to 17 residues. CDR1 is MNHEY and CDR2 is SVGEGT in the germline V gene. The CDR3: CASSLETSGGTTGELFF. CDR3 nucleotide sequence: TGTGCCAGCAGTTTAGAGACTAGCGGGGGTACCACCGGGGAGCTGTTTTTT.

This clone came up once. This sequence joins TRBV27 and TRBJ2-7; D is perhaps TRBD1 (6 bases). Germline V gene lookup returns CDR1 MNHEY and CDR2 SMNVEV (reference sequence). The CDR3 is made up of 12 amino acids. V lost 6 bases and J lost 6, with 12 bases in between. The chain's CDR3 is CASSLRGSEQYF. CDR3 bases: TGTGCCAGCAGCCTCAGGGGAAGCGAGCAGTACTTC.

On this clone itself: Other DNA variants within this sample encode the same CDR3. The gene calls are TRBV15 and TRBJ1-5; D is unclear. In germline, CDR1 is LNHNV, CDR2 YYDKDF (reference sequence). The CDR3 extends over 14 amino acids. Deletions cut 3 bases from V and 4 bases from J, with 10 bases between. CDR3 loop: CATSRDSQNQPQHF. CDR3 DNA: TGTGCCACCAGCAGGGACTCCCAAAATCAGCCCCAGCATTTT.

The genes are TRBV4-1 and TRBJ1-3, with a weak D call TRBD1 (6 bases). The germline V gene has CDR1 MGHRA and CDR2 YSYEKL. The CDR3 has 17 residues. The germline V and J ends were trimmed by 1 base and 3 bases, with 16 bases remaining between them. CDR3 loop: CASSQGLVRGGGNTIYF. The CDR3 DNA sequence: TGCGCCAGCAGCCAAGGGCTGGTCAGGGGTGGTGGAAACACCATATATTTT.

The chain carries TRBV27 and TRBJ1-5; D is perhaps TRBD1 (6 bases). The length of the CDR3 is 13 residues. Trimming took off 6 bases at V and 5 bases at J, with 11 bases between the two ends. Germline CDR1 reads MNHEY; CDR2 reads SMNVEV (reference sequence). CDR3 loop: CASSNRVDQPQHF. CDR3 nucleotide sequence: TGTGCCAGCAGCAACAGGGTTGATCAGCCCCAGCATTTT.

V and J are TRBV30 and TRBJ2-2, with 10 bases lining up with TRBD2. Germline CDR1 and CDR2: GTSNPN and SVGIG (reference sequence). The length of the CDR3 is 16 residues. J was trimmed by 9 bases and V by 0 bases; bases with no gene match: 10. The CDR3 DNA reads TGTGCCTGGAGTGTACGACTAGCGGGTGGAGGCAGGGAGCTGTTTTTT. It encodes CAWSVRLAGGGRELFF. The full variable domain, rest sourced from reference TRBV30 and TRBJ2-2, is SQTIHQWPATLVQPVGSPLSLECTVEGTSNPNLYWYRQAAGRGLQLLFYSVGIGQISSEVPQNLSASRPQDRQFILSSKKLLLSDSGFYLCAWSVRLAGGGRELFFGEGSRLTVL.

The V call is TRBV30, the J call TRBJ2-2; possibly TRBD1 for D (6 bases). The CDR3 loop spans 14 amino acids. V shed 2 bases and J shed 7 bases, with 14 bases lying between them. Germline V gene sequence: CDR1 GTSNPN, CDR2 SVGIG (reference sequence). CDR3 nucleotide sequence: TGTGCCTGGAGTAAGACAGGTTTGGGCGGGGAGCTGTTTTTT. It encodes CAWSKTGLGGELFF.

The gene calls are TRBV7-3 and TRBJ2-5, with 9 bases aligning to TRBD2. This CDR3 spans 14 amino acids. Trimming at V came to 5 bases and at J to 2 bases, leaving 3 bases not matched to a gene. The V gene's germline CDR1 is SGHTA and CDR2 FQGTGA. The CDR3 coding sequence is TGTGCCAGCAGCCTTAGCGGGGGACAAGAGACCCAGTACTTC. Its translation: CASSLSGGQETQYF.

The chain links TRBV11-2 to TRBJ2-7, with D possibly being TRBD1 (5 bases). This CDR3 spans 15 amino acids. CDR1 and CDR2 from the germline V gene are SGHAT and FQNNGV. V gave up 3 bases and J gave up 1 base, with 13 bases separating them. CDR3 DNA sequence: TGTGCCAGCAGCTTTTACCAGGGCGCATCCTACGAGCAGTACTTC. Amino acid sequence: CASSFYQGASYEQYF.

This clone came up a few times. The gene calls are TRBV29-1 and TRBJ1-1; D call uncertain. Trimming stripped 4 bases from V and 3 bases from J, with 6 bases between. This CDR3 has 11 amino acids. Germline CDR1 SQVTM, CDR2 ANQGSEA. This CDR3 reads CSVVGYTEAFF. The CDR3 DNA follows: TGCAGCGTTGTCGGTTACACTGAAGCTTTCTTT.

The chain employs TRBV5-4 and TRBJ1-1; D unresolved. This CDR3 spans 13 amino acids. Germline V lookup: CDR1 SGHNT, CDR2 YYREEE (reference sequence). V was cut by 0 bases and J by 0 bases, with 3 bases left in between. The CDR3 reads CASSLALNTEAFF. The CDR3, as DNA: TGTGCCAGCAGCTTGGCCTTGAACACTGAAGCTTTCTTT.

This chain uses TRBV4-1 with TRBJ1-1; tentatively, D is TRBD1 (6 bases). The CDR3 contains 15 residues. V lost 3 bases and J lost 4, with 15 bases in between. The germline V gene encodes CDR1 MGHRA and CDR2 YSYEKL. For the CDR3, the DNA is TGCGCCAGCAGCCACCATACAGGGAGGGTCACTGAAGCTTTCTTT. Its protein is CASSHHTGRVTEAFF.

This clone was recorded only once. The chain recombines TRBV5-4 with TRBJ2-7; 7 bases agree with TRBD1. Germline loops: CDR1 SGHNT, CDR2 YYREEE (reference sequence). Trimming at V came to 4 bases and at J to 4 bases, leaving 2 bases not matched to a gene. This CDR3 is built from 12 residues. CDR3: CASSRDSYEQYV. CDR3 bases: TGTGCCAGCAGCCGGGACAGTTACGAGCAGTACGTC.

This chain joins TRBV5-1 and TRBJ1-2, with 9 bases identical to TRBD1. Germline V gene lookup returns CDR1 SGHRS and CDR2 YFSETQ. The V segment lost 0 bases and the J segment 3 bases; nucleotides outside the gene matches: 3. The CDR3 is 15 amino acids. The CDR3 DNA sequence: TGCGCCAGCAGCTTGGTGGGACAGGGATACTATGGCTACACCTTC. Its protein product is CASSLVGQGYYGYTF. Based on the CDR3 plus reference TRBV5-1 and TRBJ1-2, the full variable domain is KAGVTQTPRYLIKTRGQQVTLSCSPISGHRSVSWYQQTPGQGLQFLFEYFSETQRNKGNFPGRFSGRQFSNSRSEMNVSTLELGDSALYLCASSLVGQGYYGYTFGSGTRLTVV.

This clone has just one count. This chain links TRBV28 with TRBJ1-2; 7 bases align to TRBD1. This CDR3 is built from 15 residues. V lost 11 bases, J lost 0 bases, and 12 bases stayed unmatched. Germline lookup yields CDR1 MDHEN and CDR2 SYDVKM. The CDR3 coding sequence is TGTGCCGTCAGCCGGGACAGAAGTACTAACTATGGCTACACCTTC. This translates into CAVSRDRSTNYGYTF.

The rearrangement uses TRBV5-4 and TRBJ1-6, with D perhaps TRBD1 (6 bases). Germline CDR1 SGHNT, CDR2 YYREEE (reference sequence). The CDR3 spans 15 residues. V gave up 0 bases and J gave up 8 bases, with 12 bases separating them. The CDR3 DNA sequence: TGTGCCAGCAGCTTGGGGGGGGGCCGGCATTCACCCCTCCACTTT. Protein sequence: CASSLGGGRHSPLHF.

The rearrangement joins TRBV7-9 to TRBJ2-2; 8 positions match TRBD2. The CDR3 is made up of 16 amino acids. The V gene's germline CDR1 is SEHNR and CDR2 FQNEAQ (reference sequence). V was pared by 5 bases and J by 4 bases, with 9 bases of the junction left unmatched. CDR3 loop: CASSRSGGLVTGELFF. In nucleotides, the CDR3 is TGTGCCAGCAGCCGCTCGGGGGGGCTGGTCACCGGGGAGCTGTTTTTT.

The gene calls are TRBV6-2 or TRBV6-3 and TRBJ1-5, with a tentative D call TRBD1 (6 bases). This CDR3 is built from 14 residues. Looked up from germline, CDR1 is MNHEY and CDR2 is SVGEGT. Between the trimmed V and J ends, which lost 3 bases and 2 bases, there was a span of 8 bases. CDR3 bases: TGTGCCAGCAGTTATAACAGGGGCAATCAGCCCCAGCATTTT. Encoded protein: CASSYNRGNQPQHF.